Following are 14 T cell receptor beta chains from one sample sequenced in a study of beta chain features in type 1 diabetes. Study results and limitations: Shortening that was moderate but significant affected the TCRB CDR3s of Type 1 diabetes patients in all four CD4+ subsets.

No antigens are known for them. Sequencing targeted expressed TCRB transcripts, as all isolated RNA had been reverse transcribed. Profiled with immunoSEQ multiplex PCR; TCRdb holds only in-frame clones, not every one. The profile shows a few hundred thousand clones, 9.6% of them singletons. Sequenced: central memory CD4+ T cells from blood. The receptors come from a man aged 25 to 45 with type 1 diabetes.

This clone turned up a few times. This chain connects TRBV5-4 to TRBJ2-5, with 12 bases that match TRBD2. Germline lookup yields CDR1 SGHNT and CDR2 YYREEE (reference sequence). This CDR3 has 16 amino acids. V was clipped by 2 bases and J by 1 base; unmatched bases: 3. The CDR3 region has the DNA TGTGCCAGCAGCTTTGGACTAGCGGGGAGCCAAGAGACCCAGTACTTC. It yields the protein CASSFGLAGSQETQYF.

The chain recombines TRBV18 with TRBJ1-1, with D uncertain. V was trimmed by 2 bases and J by 1 base, leaving 11 bases between them. Germline CDR1 is KGHSH and CDR2 is LQKENI. The CDR3 is made up of 15 amino acids. The CDR3 DNA reads as TGTGCCAGCTCACCAGAGCGGATGCCGAACACTGAAGCTTTCTTT. It specifies CASSPERMPNTEAFF.

This sequence joins TRBV6-1 and TRBJ1-2; TRBD1 matches at 7 bases. The V segment lost 5 bases and the J segment 3 bases; nucleotides outside the gene matches: 9. This CDR3 comprises 15 residues. Germline CDR1 reads MNHNS; CDR2 reads SASEGT. CDR3 loop: CASSSTGASYYGYTF. The CDR3 nucleotides read TGTGCCAGCAGTAGCACAGGGGCGTCCTACTATGGCTACACCTTC.

This rearrangement joins TRBV7-9 to TRBJ2-3; D is possibly TRBD2 (6 bases). This CDR3 comprises 15 residues. CDR1 and CDR2 from the germline V gene are SEHNR and FQNEAQ (reference sequence). V was clipped by 2 bases and J by 4 bases, with 13 bases between them. DNA for the CDR3: TGTGCCAGCAGCTTAACGGGATGGGGGGCAGATACGCAGTATTTT. Protein: CASSLTGWGADTQYF.

There are many counts of this clone. The chain carries TRBV19 and TRBJ2-1; 7 positions agree with TRBD1. J lost 7 bases, V lost 6 bases, and 3 bases had no gene match. Germline lookup yields CDR1 LNHDA and CDR2 SQIVND (reference sequence). This CDR3 spans 12 amino acids. CDR3 loop: CASRKTGNEQFF. As DNA, the CDR3 is TGTGCCAGTAGGAAGACAGGGAATGAGCAGTTCTTC.

The chain has TRBV5-4 and TRBJ2-3; tentatively, D is TRBD2 (5 bases). The CDR3 spans 15 residues. Germline V gene lookup returns CDR1 SGHNT and CDR2 YYREEE (reference sequence). The ends were cut back, 1 base at V and 4 bases at J, with 13 bases in the middle. CDR3 region: CASSLNRGSADTQYF. CDR3 coding DNA: TGTGCCAGCAGCTTGAATCGGGGTTCGGCAGATACGCAGTATTTT. The full variable domain, completed using reference TRBV5-4 and TRBJ2-3, is ETGVTQSPTHLIKTRGQQVTLRCSSQSGHNTVSWYQQALGQGPQFIFQYYREEENGRGNFPPRFSGLQFPNYSSELNVNALELDDSALYLCASSLNRGSADTQYFGPGTRLTVL.

This clone was counted ten times or more. J is TRBJ1-2 and V is TRBV5-1; no definite D call. V was cut by 2 bases and J by 0 bases, with 8 bases left in between. Per germline, CDR1 SGHRS and CDR2 YFSETQ. The CDR3 has 14 residues. The CDR3 here is CASSFETPNYGYTF. CDR3 in DNA: TGCGCCAGCAGCTTTGAGACTCCTAACTATGGCTACACCTTC.

The genes are TRBV7-6 and TRBJ1-2; 10 bases line up with TRBD1. CDR3 length: 15 amino acids. V gave up 4 bases and J gave up 7 bases; unmatched junction bases: 9. Per germline, CDR1 SGHVS and CDR2 FNYEAQ. This CDR3 reads CASSSLTGGAGGYTF. In DNA, the CDR3 is TGTGCCAGCAGCTCCCTGACAGGGGGCGCGGGTGGCTACACCTTC.

Only one count was recorded for this clone. The rearrangement uses TRBV28 and TRBJ2-7; 12 nucleotides agree with TRBD2. Trimming removed 2 bases from V and 4 bases from J; junction bases left unmatched: 9. The CDR3 covers 17 residues. CDR1 and CDR2 (germline): MDHEN, SYDVKM. The CDR3 region has the DNA TGTGCCAGCAGTTTAGGGGCTAGCGGGAGGGCCGTGTACGAGCAGTACTTC. Amino acids: CASSLGASGRAVYEQYF. The full variable domain, in which reference TRBV28 and TRBJ2-7 provide the parts outside the CDR3, is DVKVTQSSRYLVKRTGEKVFLECVQDMDHENMFWYRQDPGLGLRLIYFSYDVKMKEKGDIPEGYSVSREKKERFSLILESASTNQTSMYLCASSLGASGRAVYEQYFGPGTRLTVT.

This clone was seen many times. The genes are TRBV5-8 and TRBJ2-7; the D is unclear. This CDR3 is built from 14 residues. Germline V lookup: CDR1 SGHTS, CDR2 YDEGEE. V shed 0 bases and J shed 2 bases, with 9 bases lying between them. This CDR3 reads CASSLGPTTYEQYF. CDR3 coding DNA: TGTGCCAGCAGCTTGGGACCGACAACCTACGAGCAGTACTTC.

This clone was observed a few times. The chain joins TRBV29-1 to TRBJ1-1; no clear D gene. Trimming stripped 7 bases from V and 5 bases from J, with 11 bases between. Germline CDR1 is SQVTM and CDR2 is ANQGSEA. The CDR3 is 11 residues long. This CDR3 reads CSGGEWTEAFF. DNA for the CDR3: TGCAGCGGGGGTGAGTGGACTGAAGCTTTCTTT.

This clone was recorded once. This chain joins TRBV5-1 and TRBJ2-2; D may be TRBD1 or TRBD2 (5 bases each). The CDR3 consists of 15 residues. Germline V lookup: CDR1 SGHRS, CDR2 YFSETQ. The germline V and J ends were trimmed by 0 bases and 5 bases, with 11 bases remaining between them. In DNA form, the CDR3 reads TGCGCCAGCAGCTTGGCCGGGACGCTTACCGGGGAGCTGTTTTTT. This translates into CASSLAGTLTGELFF.

This clone was seen only a few times. The gene calls are TRBV4-3 and TRBJ2-1; no reliable D call. CDR1 is LGHNA, CDR2 YSLEER, per germline. V lost 0 bases, J lost 6 bases, and 18 bases lay in between. This CDR3 comprises 17 residues. The chain's CDR3 is CASSQDLGSLGSNEQFF. The CDR3 bases are TGCGCCAGCAGCCAAGATCTGGGCTCCCTAGGATCCAATGAGCAGTTCTTC.

The chain combines TRBV5-4 with TRBJ2-5; D not certain. The J call may be incorrect, as the DNA end agrees better with TRBJ2-7. Germline V gene sequence: CDR1 SGHNT, CDR2 YYREEE (reference sequence). This CDR3 region has 13 residues. For the CDR3, the DNA is TGTGCCAGCAGCGAGACGAGCTCCTACGAGCAGTACTTC. Translation gives CASSETSSYEQYF.